Presented here are 13 T cell receptor beta chains from one specimen sequenced in a study of blood T cells in healthy people across ages. Using a J-beta primer mix together with a sample-barcoded 5' primer, a second PCR was run for roughly 6 to 12 cycles. TCRdb called the 5' RACE reads again in MiXCR, with one record for every CDR3 protein. Here the sample spans about 1.8 million distinct CDR3 sequences, around 48% being singletons. Sequenced input: blood. The receptor source for this set is a middle-aged woman in good health.

The sample holds a few counts of this clonotype. The chain couples TRBV29-1 to TRBJ2-3; possible D gene TRBD2, 5 bases. The CDR3 loop spans 14 amino acids. The germline V and J ends were trimmed by 7 bases and 0 bases, with 14 bases remaining between them. Per germline, CDR1 SQVTM and CDR2 ANQGSEA. CDR3 sequence reads: CSGARTGSTDTQYF. Here the CDR3 DNA reads TGCAGCGGGGCCCGAACGGGGAGCACAGATACGCAGTATTTT.

There are a few counts of this clonotype. This rearrangement joins TRBV5-1 to TRBJ2-3, with D uncertain. Germline-derived CDR1 and CDR2 are SGHRS and YFSETQ. The CDR3 totals 15 residues. The germline V and J ends were trimmed by 2 bases and 5 bases, with 15 bases remaining between them. CDR3 nucleotide sequence: TGCGCCAGCAGCTTTGCAGGTGGGCGAGGAGATACGCAGTATTTT. Protein: CASSFAGGRGDTQYF. Filled out from reference TRBV5-1 and TRBJ2-3, the complete variable domain reads KAGVTQTPRYLIKTRGQQVTLSCSPISGHRSVSWYQQTPGQGLQFLFEYFSETQRNKGNFPGRFSGRQFSNSRSEMNVSTLELGDSALYLCASSFAGGRGDTQYFGPGTRLTVL.

This clonotype was seen just once. V is TRBV28 and J is TRBJ1-5; D is unresolved. V was cut by 3 bases and J by 0 bases, with 9 bases left in between. Germline-derived CDR1 and CDR2 are MDHEN and SYDVKM. CDR3 length: 15 amino acids. CDR3 sequence: CASSLTIGSNQPQHF. CDR3 sequence (DNA): TGTGCCAGCAGTTTGACTATTGGTAGCAATCAGCCCCAGCATTTT.

The chain recombines TRBV9 with TRBJ1-2; 11 bases line up with TRBD1. The CDR3 extends over 17 amino acids. The trim removed 3 bases at V and 3 bases at J, leaving 10 bases unmatched. CDR1 and CDR2 (germline): SGDLS, YYNGEE. CDR3 sequence: CASSDAPGQGEDYGYTF. CDR3 bases: TGTGCCAGCAGCGACGCACCGGGACAGGGGGAGGACTATGGCTACACCTTC.

J is TRBJ2-3 and V is TRBV7-8; D is perhaps TRBD1 (5 bases). Trimming cost V 5 bases and J 4 bases, with 13 bases left between them. The CDR3 is 14 amino acids. Germline values: CDR1 SGHVS, CDR2 FQNEAQ. The CDR3 DNA reads as TGTGCCAGCAGCCGGACGAGCAGGGCAGATACGCAGTATTTT. Amino acids: CASSRTSRADTQYF.

This sequence joins TRBV6-1 and TRBJ2-7; 8 bases are shared with TRBD1. The CDR3 is made up of 17 amino acids. Germline loops: CDR1 MNHNS, CDR2 SASEGT. J lost 0 bases, V lost 5 bases, and 12 bases had no gene match. The CDR3 nucleotides read TGTGCCAGCAGTCGACAGGGGCGACCGATGAGCTCCTACGAGCAGTACTTC. This sequence encodes CASSRQGRPMSSYEQYF.

This clonotype is a singleton in its sample. The chain has TRBV20-1 and TRBJ2-4; TRBD2 aligns across 13 bases. The J segment lost 13 bases and the V segment lost 0 bases, leaving 15 bases of the junction unmatched. The germline V gene has CDR1 DFQATT and CDR2 SNEGSKA (reference sequence). This CDR3 is 17 amino acids long. CDR3 DNA sequence: TGCAGTGCTAGAGATCGGGGGACTAGCGGGGAGGCCTACAAGCAGTACTTC. This codes for CSARDRGTSGEAYKQYF.

This clonotype was seen only a few times. For the CDR3, the DNA is TGCGCCAGCCGAGGACTAGCGGGGGGGCCAAGGGATGAGCAGTTCTTC. Amino acids: CASRGLAGGPRDEQFF. The chain couples TRBV5-1 to TRBJ2-1; TRBD2 aligns across 15 bases. V was pared by 7 bases and J by 8 bases, with 10 bases of the junction left unmatched. The CDR3 spans 16 residues. The germline V gene encodes CDR1 SGHRS and CDR2 YFSETQ.

This sequence joins TRBV20-1 and TRBJ2-5; 7 bases line up with TRBD1. V shed 3 bases, J shed 1 base, and the junction held 5 bases outside the gene matches. Germline-derived CDR1 and CDR2 are DFQATT and SNEGSKA (reference sequence). The CDR3 is made up of 14 amino acids. Here the CDR3 DNA reads TGCAGTGCTAGTGCTCAGGGGGTCCAAGAGACCCAGTACTTC. Its protein is CSASAQGVQETQYF.

This clonotype was counted ten times or more. The chain joins TRBV7-9 to TRBJ2-1; TRBD1 might be the D (6 bases). Per the germline V gene, CDR1 is SEHNR and CDR2 is FQNEAQ (reference sequence). The V end lost 6 bases, the J end lost 5 bases, and 14 bases lay between the germline ends. The CDR3 is made up of 14 amino acids. The CDR3 coding sequence is TGTGCCAGCAGTCCAAGGACAGCTAACAATGAGCAGTTCTTC. Translating it yields CASSPRTANNEQFF.

This clonotype came up a few times. This chain connects TRBV5-6 to TRBJ2-5; TRBD2 matches 8 bases. Per germline, CDR1 SGHDT and CDR2 YYEEEE. Unmatched junction bases numbered 4, after V lost 0 bases and J lost 6 bases. The CDR3 totals 14 residues. Here the CDR3 reads CASSLGTSWKTQYF. The CDR3 region has the DNA TGTGCCAGCAGCTTGGGGACTAGCTGGAAGACCCAGTACTTC.

This clonotype is a singleton in its sample. The chain employs TRBV5-1 and TRBJ2-7, with TRBD2 matching over 8 bases. TRBJ2-4 matches the DNA end more closely, so the J call is doubtful. CDR3 length: 15 amino acids. The germline gives CDR1 SGHRS, CDR2 YFSETQ. The CDR3 loop reads CASSLGSSGQNIQYF. The DNA of the CDR3 is TGCGCCAGCAGCTTGGGGTCTAGCGGGCAAAACATTCAGTACTTC.

This clonotype was counted between two and nine times. The chain carries TRBV7-2 and TRBJ1-4, with D possibly TRBD1 on 5 matching bases. V was cut by 1 base and J by 8 bases, with 14 bases left in between. CDR3 length: 15 amino acids. Germline V gene data show CDR1 as SGHTA and CDR2 as FQGNSA. Here the CDR3 reads CASSLGQTKGEKLFF. In DNA form, the CDR3 reads TGTGCCAGCAGCTTAGGACAGACTAAAGGGGAAAAACTGTTTTTT.